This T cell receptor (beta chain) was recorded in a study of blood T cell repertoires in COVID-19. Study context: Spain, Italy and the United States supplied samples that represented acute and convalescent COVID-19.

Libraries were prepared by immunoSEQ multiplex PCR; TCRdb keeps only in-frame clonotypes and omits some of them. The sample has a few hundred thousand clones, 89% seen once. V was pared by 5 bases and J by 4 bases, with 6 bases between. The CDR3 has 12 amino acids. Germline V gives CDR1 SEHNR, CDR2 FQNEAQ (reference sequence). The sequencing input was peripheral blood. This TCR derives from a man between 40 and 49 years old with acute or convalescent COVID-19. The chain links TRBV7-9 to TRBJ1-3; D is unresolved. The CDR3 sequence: CASSPRGNTIYF. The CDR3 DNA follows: TGTGCCAGCAGCCCACGGGGAAACACCATATATTTT.